The present TCR beta chain was sequenced within a study of shared clonotypes between healthy human individuals (TCRdb year 2020). For context, the study as a whole: Three men and two women, aged 18 to 49 years, made up the cohort. Per donor, three plates each were used for CD4 naive and CD4 memory, two for CD8 naive, and one for CD8 memory. To increase sequencing depth and limit assay-specific biases, different laboratories used diverse techniques to prepare libraries and sequence TCR repertoires. To estimate repertoire size and how much clonotype sharing occurs between individuals, the study deeply sequenced the blood TCR repertoires of about 5 healthy adults. Each donor's leukapheresis produced roughly between roughly 0.85 and 10 billion PBMCs.

Unmatched junction bases come to 12, with V trimmed by 4 bases and J by 2 bases. CDR1 MNHEY and CDR2 SMNVEV were looked up in the germline V gene (reference sequence). Its CDR3 holds 17 amino acids, cysteine through phenylalanine. The DNA shown is the 51-base CDR3, in frame from base 1. For the CD8 naive samples, CD45RO-negative cells were positively selected for CCR7, yielding a CD45RA+CCR7+ population from which TemRA cells were excluded. The donors were healthy, HIV-negative adults who had no recently reported acute infections or vaccinations. Every donor was a Caucasian adult residing in Nashville, Tennessee, USA. After blood collection by leukapheresis, PBMCs were isolated using Ficoll-Histopaque density gradient centrifugation and then cryopreserved in the vapor phase of liquid nitrogen. Purity and quantity of every magnetically sorted T cell population were checked by analytical flow cytometry. Genomic DNA was isolated from each sorted fraction and quantified by UV absorbance on a Nanodrop 2000c.

Using the deep immunoSEQ assay, TCR CDR3 regions were amplified from genomic DNA by multiplex PCR. For each cell subset, the extracted genomic DNA was distributed evenly across all wells of several immunoSEQ 96-well plates, and each plate served as one replicate. Each replicate PCR for sorted subsets received about 210 ng genomic DNA, equal to tens of thousands of T cell genomes. The purified libraries were quantified using a Qubit 3.0 fluorometer, sized with a Bioanalyzer 2100, and then quantified again using the KAPA Library Quantification kit. Every immunoSEQ 96-well plate was sequenced on a dedicated single-read 150-cycle Illumina NextSeq 550 flow cell. The paper's data handling went like this. The immunoSEQ output contained only junctional sequences without quality scores, so filtering could not match that applied to full-length reads. Sequences were annotated with PyIR, a Python wrapper for IgBLAST v1.9, using IMGT germline references to assign V/J genes and CDR3. Reads were filtered out if the reads had weak V/J assignments (E-value above 1e-6), no CDR3, stop codons, out-of-frame junctions, or ambiguous translated residues. V3J clonotypes were defined as sequences sharing the same inferred V gene, J gene, and CDR3 amino acid sequence. To compute the percentage overlap between repertoires, the number of shared unique clonotypes was divided by the size of the smaller repertoire. Three approaches were used to assess repertoire richness: RTK rarefaction, the Chao1 estimator, and Recon v2.1 estimates of unobserved clonotypes. For all TCRbeta clonotypes obtained by the gDNA method from a few donors, generation probabilities were computed with OLGA. TCRdb holds this immuneACCESS table with in-frame rearrangements only. Some clones are missing; in checked studies, unresolved V genes explain under half, and the rest has no known cause. The V and J calls and the clone size are those of that table, but D and trimming were determined from the DNA. This sample holds around 2,000,000 clones; 90% to 95% were observed only once. The ten largest clones add up to under 2% of the sample.

Results the study describes overall, beyond this receptor: Larger estimated clonotype richness was generally found for naive subsets than for memory subsets. Rarefaction of sorted-subset datasets indicated incomplete sequencing despite the large sequencing depth. Compared with non-shared clonotypes, the clonotypes found in all four sorted-subset donors had higher generation probabilities. Pairwise subsampling indicated that sequencing depth was expected to affect the degree of clonotype sharing among donors. The small number of donors limited the genetic and exposure-history diversity represented. Approximately 4.8% of naive CD4, around 4% of naive CD8, roughly 2.4% of memory CD4, and over 0.35% of memory CD8 clonotypes were shared across several donors. Sampling was restricted to blood, and TCR repertoires in tissue are likely to differ from TCR repertoires in blood.

A note on this clone: Its antigen remains unidentified. Per-nucleotide qualities are absent, and no much larger clonotype sits a single base away.

The chain links TRBV27 with TRBJ2-5; 8 central bases correspond to TRBD2. This clonotype was sampled from a man between 18 and 29 years old in good health. Some clones in this sample may be carry-over from other donors' samples. The sequencing input was naive CD8+ T cells from PBMCs. The cell subset or site label here, explained by the study, means: CD45RA+CCR7+. The CDR3 here reads CASSSIYPRLAQETQYF. The bases are TGTGCCAGCAGTTCCATTTATCCCCGACTAGCGCAAGAGACCCAGTACTTC.